Presented here are 15 T cell receptor beta chains from one specimen sequenced in a study of glioma-infiltrating T cells after dendritic cell vaccination. TCRdb's copy holds only in-frame clones and misses some; the assay was immunoSEQ multiplex PCR. The data show almost 65,000 clones, 75% to 85% seen once. The sample in question was blood, obtained before dendritic cell vaccination. The receptor source for this set is a human donor with glioblastoma.

The CDR3 DNA sequence: TGTGCCAGCAGCTTTGATGATGGGCCAACAGATACGCAGTATTTT. This sequence encodes CASSFDDGPTDTQYF. V usage is TRBV5-4 and J usage is TRBJ2-3, with D unresolved. The V end was cut by 2 bases, the J end by 3 bases, with 13 bases between. Germline V gives CDR1 SGHNT, CDR2 YYREEE (reference sequence). This CDR3 comprises 15 residues.

As to this clone: The junction does not match germline at one end; this may be a read error. The chain joins TRBV7-7 to TRBJ2-7, with 7 bases fitting TRBD2. Germline V gene data show CDR1 as SSHAT and CDR2 as FNYEAQ (reference sequence). This CDR3 has 13 residues. CDR3 nucleotide sequence: TGTGCTAGCAGCTTAGGTGGGGGGGACGAGCAGTACTTC. This translates into CASSLGGGDEQYF. Full variable domain (rest looked up from reference TRBV7-7 and TRBJ2-7): GAGVSQSPRYKVTKRGQDVTLRCDPISSHATLYWYQQALGQGPEFLTYFNYEAQPDKSGLPSDRFSAERPEGSISTLTIQRTEQRDSAMYRCASSLGGGDEQYFGPGTRLTVT.

The chain uses TRBV5-1 and TRBJ2-3; possible D gene TRBD1, 6 bases. Deletions cut 3 bases from V and 2 bases from J, with 16 bases between. This CDR3 has 16 amino acids. The V gene's germline CDR1 is SGHRS and CDR2 YFSETQ. The CDR3 loop is CASSSLLGGSTDTQYF. DNA for the CDR3: TGCGCCAGCAGCTCCCTTCTAGGGGGTTCCACAGATACGCAGTATTTT.

The genes are TRBV20-1 and TRBJ1-1; no clear D gene. From germline, CDR1 is DFQATT and CDR2 SNEGSKA (reference sequence). Between the trimmed V and J ends, which lost 5 bases and 5 bases, there was a span of 9 bases. The CDR3 covers 11 residues. The CDR3 DNA follows: TGCAGTGCTGGAGCGAGGACTGAAGCTTTCTTT. Translation gives CSAGARTEAFF.

V usage is TRBV29-1 and J usage is TRBJ2-7; perhaps TRBD1 as D (6 bases). The CDR3 spans 13 residues. Germline lookup yields CDR1 SQVTM and CDR2 ANQGSEA. The V end lost 0 bases, the J end lost 0 bases, and 6 bases lay between the germline ends. The CDR3 DNA follows: TGCAGCGTTGAAGACAGGGGCTCCTACGAGCAGTACTTC. Amino acid sequence: CSVEDRGSYEQYF.

The gene calls are TRBV10-3 and TRBJ2-1; D is ambiguous. This CDR3 contains 11 residues. Germline assignment: CDR1 ENHRY and CDR2 SYGVKD. Trimming took off 7 bases at V and 4 bases at J, with 5 bases between the two ends. CDR3 amino acids: CAITGYNEQFF. The CDR3 DNA is TGTGCCATCACGGGTTACAATGAGCAGTTCTTC.

Turning to this clone: The germline gene is not matched at one end of the junction; a read error may be the cause. The chain carries TRBV7-7 and TRBJ2-5; 9 bases align to TRBD2. CDR3 size: 14 residues. Germline values: CDR1 SSHAT, CDR2 FNYEAQ (reference sequence). CDR3 nucleotide sequence: TGTGCTAGCAGCTGGGGACTAGCCCAAGAGACCCAGTACTTC. Protein: CASSWGLAQETQYF.

V usage is TRBV6-7 and J usage is TRBJ2-7, with 7 bases aligning to TRBD1. Being an ORF, TRBV6-7 has a function that is uncertain. The CDR3 is 16 residues long. Trimming removed 8 bases from V and 0 bases from J; junction bases left unmatched: 13. The CDR3 here is CASQPPPTGPSYEQYF. In DNA form, the CDR3 reads TGTGCCAGCCAACCCCCCCCGACAGGGCCCTCCTACGAGCAGTACTTC.

This clone was detected only once. The V gene is TRBV15, the J gene TRBJ2-1; the D gene is possibly TRBD2 (6 bases). This CDR3 has 16 amino acids. Trimming cost V 0 bases and J 6 bases, with 15 bases left between them. The germline V gene encodes CDR1 LNHNV and CDR2 YYDKDF (reference sequence). As DNA, the CDR3 is TGTGCCACCAGCAGAGAAGCCACTAGCAGAAGCAATGAGCAGTTCTTC. It translates to CATSREATSRSNEQFF.

The V call is TRBV5-1, the J call TRBJ2-3; TRBD2 aligns across 9 bases. CDR1 SGHRS and CDR2 YFSETQ come from the germline V gene. The junction had 4 bases not matched to a gene; V was cut back by 0 bases and J by 2 bases. This CDR3 region has 16 residues. The CDR3 bases are TGCGCCAGCAGCTTGGTGGGCGGGGGGGCCACAGATACGCAGTATTTT. As protein: CASSLVGGGATDTQYF.

The V and J genes are TRBV5-6 and TRBJ1-1; D is unresolved. This CDR3 has 14 amino acids. Trimming removed 2 bases at V and 4 bases at J, with 12 bases between. Germline CDR1 reads SGHDT; CDR2 reads YYEEEE. The CDR3 here is CASSFGFEGTEAFF. DNA of the CDR3: TGTGCCAGCAGCTTTGGGTTTGAGGGCACTGAAGCTTTCTTT.

J is TRBJ1-6 and V is TRBV28; D not certain. This CDR3 has 16 amino acids. Trimming pared 2 bases from V and 4 bases from J, leaving 12 bases between. Looked up from germline, CDR1 is MDHEN and CDR2 is SYDVKM. In DNA, the CDR3 is TGTGCCAGCAGTTTAGCTGGGCCCAGTTATAATTCACCCCTCCACTTT. Its protein product is CASSLAGPSYNSPLHF.

The chain carries TRBV27 and TRBJ1-1; 7 bases align to TRBD1. The CDR3 runs to 13 residues. J was trimmed by 11 bases and V by 4 bases; bases with no gene match: 10. CDR1 is MNHEY, CDR2 SMNVEV, per germline (reference sequence). The CDR3 spells CASSWTKGAVAFF. The CDR3 nucleotides read TGTGCCAGCAGTTGGACGAAGGGGGCTGTGGCTTTCTTT.

The chain carries TRBV21-1 and TRBJ1-5. TRBV21-1 is listed as a pseudogene. The length of the CDR3 is 21 residues. The CDR3: CASSKKMPSVLGPYSNQPQHF. The DNA of the CDR3 is TGTGCCAGCAGCAAAAAAATGCCCTCTGTGCTAGGTCCGTATAGCAATCAGCCCCAGCATTTT.

This clone was seen only once. This chain joins TRBV10-3 and TRBJ2-7; TRBD1 might be the D (5 bases). The CDR3 has 11 amino acids. V lost 11 bases, J lost 2 bases, and 10 bases lay in between. CDR1 and CDR2 (germline): ENHRY, SYGVKD. This chain's CDR3 is CAVDSPYEQYF. CDR3 nucleotides: TGTGCCGTTGACAGCCCCTACGAGCAGTACTTC.